Below are 22 T cell receptor beta chains sequenced from a single sample in a study of shared clonotypes between healthy human individuals. Measured with immunoSEQ multiplex PCR; TCRdb has only the in-frame clones, and not every one. The data hold more than 500,000 clones, with roughly 95% observed a single time. The sequencing input was naive CD4+ T cells sorted from blood. Subset in this sample: CD45RA+ positively selected. These receptor sequences come from a woman aged 25 to 45 in good health.

As regards this clone: Other DNA sequences in the same sample also yield this CDR3. The V call is TRBV18, the J call TRBJ2-2; the D is unclear. V was trimmed by 2 bases and J by 2 bases, leaving 0 bases between them. Germline loops: CDR1 KGHSH, CDR2 LQKENI. The length of the CDR3 is 12 residues. CDR3 residues: CASSPNTGELFF. For the CDR3, the DNA is TGTGCCAGCTCACCAAACACCGGGGAGCTGTTTTTT.

The chain recombines TRBV15 with TRBJ2-2; maybe TRBD2 (5 bases). Germline CDR1 and CDR2: LNHNV and YYDKDF (reference sequence). Trimming took off 1 base at V and 1 base at J, with 10 bases between the two ends. This CDR3 has 16 residues. The CDR3 bases are TGTGCCACCAGCAGAGGGGGAGCTCTGAACACCGGGGAGCTGTTTTTT. Its protein product is CATSRGGALNTGELFF.

The V gene is TRBV6-5, the J gene TRBJ1-2; 10 bases are shared with TRBD1. The trim removed 0 bases at V and 5 bases at J, leaving 3 bases unmatched. Germline CDR1 reads MNHEY; CDR2 reads SVGAGI. CDR3 length: 15 residues. The CDR3 coding sequence is TGTGCCAGCAGTTACTCCAGGGACAGGGGTTATGGCTACACCTTC. This encodes CASSYSRDRGYGYTF.

The chain is built from TRBV2 and TRBJ1-1; no clear D gene. The germline V gene encodes CDR1 SNHLY and CDR2 FYNNEI. Trimming removed 2 bases from V and 13 bases from J, with 14 bases in between. CDR3 size: 12 residues. The CDR3 nucleotides are TGTGCCAGCAGTGAAAGTCGACTCATCGGTTTCTTT. It translates to CASSESRLIGFF. The whole variable domain, remainder taken from reference TRBV2 and TRBJ1-1, is EPEVTQTPSHQVTQMGQEVILRCVPISNHLYFYWYRQILGQKVEFLVSFYNNEISEKSEIFDDQFSVERPDGSNFTLKIRSTKLEDSAMYFCASSESRLIGFFGQGTRLTVV.

V and J are TRBV21-1 and TRBJ1-4. TRBV21-1 is tagged as a pseudogene. This CDR3 contains 15 residues. In DNA form, the CDR3 reads TGTGCCAGCAGCAAAGGACTATATCTTAATGAAAAACTGTTTTTT. This translates into CASSKGLYLNEKLFF.

The V call is TRBV21-1, the J call TRBJ2-5; the table's D gene call, TRBD2, was not cross checked with the DNA. TRBV21-1 is a pseudogene locus. This CDR3 spans 14 amino acids. In nucleotides, the CDR3 is TGTGCCAGGTCAGCGGGACAATCCCGAGAGACCCAGTACTTC. Protein sequence: CARSAGQSRETQYF.

The chain employs TRBV28 and TRBJ2-7, with 10 bases fitting TRBD1. The germline V gene has CDR1 MDHEN and CDR2 SYDVKM. V trimming: 5 bases; J trimming: 5 bases; junction bases outside the gene matches: 6. This CDR3 has 14 residues. Written as DNA, the CDR3 is TGTGCCAGCAGTCCGGGACAGGGGTACAACGAGCAGTACTTC. Translated, it gives CASSPGQGYNEQYF.

The chain is built from TRBV18 and TRBJ1-5; 8 bases agree with TRBD1. Trimming cost V 5 bases and J 9 bases; bases outside gene matches: 12. The CDR3 spans 15 residues. The germline CDR1 and CDR2 sequences are KGHSH and LQKENI. The CDR3 sequence is CASSGGTGSAWPQHF. The CDR3 DNA sequence: TGTGCCAGCTCAGGGGGGACAGGATCAGCATGGCCCCAGCATTTT.

This chain uses TRBV7-9 with TRBJ2-3, with D possibly called TRBD1 or TRBD2 (6 bases each). Trimming removed 6 bases from V and 5 bases from J, with 21 bases in between. The CDR3 has 16 residues. Looked up from germline, CDR1 is SEHNR and CDR2 is FQNEAQ (reference sequence). CDR3 region: CASSGPPGGFLDTQYF. In DNA, the CDR3 is TGTGCCAGCAGTGGGCCCCCCGGGGGCTTCCTAGATACGCAGTATTTT.

This rearrangement joins TRBV7-6 to TRBJ2-7; 9 bases match TRBD2. This CDR3 is built from 17 residues. CDR1 and CDR2 from the germline V gene are SGHVS and FNYEAQ. The V gene end was trimmed by 4 bases and the J gene end by 5 bases; junction bases not matched to a gene: 15. The CDR3 reads CASSYRRAGGPLHEQYF. DNA for the CDR3: TGTGCCAGCAGCTACCGGAGGGCGGGAGGGCCTCTTCACGAGCAGTACTTC.

DNA of the CDR3: TGTGCCAGCAGCGAAGGACTAGCGGGAGGGACCTACGAGCAGTACTTC. Amino acid sequence: CASSEGLAGGTYEQYF. This chain joins TRBV7-2 and TRBJ2-5; the match to TRBD2 covers 15 bases. The J call may be mistaken, given a closer DNA end match to TRBJ2-7. The CDR3 consists of 16 residues. CDR1 is SGHTA and CDR2 is FQGNSA in the germline V gene.

The chain combines TRBV15 with TRBJ1-1, with 7 bases aligning to TRBD1. Per germline, CDR1 LNHNV and CDR2 YYDKDF (reference sequence). The ends lost 2 bases at V and 5 bases at J; junction bases unmatched: 11. The CDR3 covers 16 residues. The CDR3 sequence is CATSRRERRGRTEAFF. In DNA form, the CDR3 reads TGTGCCACCAGCAGACGGGAACGGAGGGGGCGGACTGAAGCTTTCTTT.

The chain uses TRBV18 and TRBJ1-2; no firm D call. This CDR3 has 16 amino acids. The V and J ends lost 1 base and 4 bases respectively, with 16 bases between them. The germline V gene encodes CDR1 KGHSH and CDR2 LQKENI. The CDR3 region is CASSPHPPGEAYGYTF. CDR3 bases: TGTGCCAGCTCACCACACCCCCCCGGGGAGGCCTATGGCTACACCTTC.

The chain combines TRBV5-1 with TRBJ2-1; 14 nucleotides match TRBD2. CDR1 and CDR2 (germline): SGHRS, YFSETQ. The CDR3 totals 15 residues. V shed 4 bases, J shed 7 bases, and the junction held 4 bases outside the gene matches. The CDR3 DNA sequence: TGCGCCAGCAGCGGCGGGACTAGCGGGAGTAATGAGCAGTTCTTC. This codes for CASSGGTSGSNEQFF.

The chain links TRBV27 to TRBJ1-5; TRBD1 agrees at 11 bases. The CDR3 has 17 residues. Germline V gives CDR1 MNHEY, CDR2 SMNVEV (reference sequence). V was pared by 3 bases and J by 4 bases, with 8 bases of the junction left unmatched. CDR3 in amino acids: CASSFRQRDRGNQPQHF. For the CDR3, the DNA is TGTGCCAGCAGTTTCCGTCAAAGGGACAGGGGGAATCAGCCCCAGCATTTT.

This clone has only one observation. V is TRBV5-4 and J is TRBJ2-2; 7 nucleotides align to TRBD1. The ends lost 2 bases at V and 3 bases at J; junction bases unmatched: 1. The CDR3 loop spans 14 amino acids. Per the germline V gene, CDR1 is SGHNT and CDR2 is YYREEE (reference sequence). CDR3 in DNA: TGTGCCAGCAGCTTCCAGGGGGACACCGGGGAGCTGTTTTTT. Protein: CASSFQGDTGELFF.

This chain joins TRBV5-4 and TRBJ1-2; D might be TRBD1 (6 bases). Germline values: CDR1 SGHNT, CDR2 YYREEE (reference sequence). Deletions cut 6 bases from V and 8 bases from J, with 17 bases between. The CDR3 covers 13 residues. CDR3 sequence (DNA): TGTGCCAGCAACTCAAACAGGGTATACGGCTACACCTTC. It is translated as CASNSNRVYGYTF. The whole variable domain, filled in from reference TRBV5-4 and TRBJ1-2, reads ETGVTQSPTHLIKTRGQQVTLRCSSQSGHNTVSWYQQALGQGPQFIFQYYREEENGRGNFPPRFSGLQFPNYSSELNVNALELDDSALYLCASNSNRVYGYTFGSGTRLTVV.

The rearrangement uses TRBV5-1 and TRBJ2-5, with 8 positions matching TRBD2. Trimming took 3 bases from V and 5 from J; bases not matched to a gene: 9. The germline V gene has CDR1 SGHRS and CDR2 YFSETQ. The CDR3 extends over 15 amino acids. In DNA form, the CDR3 reads TGCGCCAGCAGCTCGGGCGGAGCGGGAGCGGAGACCCAGTACTTC. Translation gives CASSSGGAGAETQYF.

A note on this clone: Other DNA sequences of this sample code for an identical CDR3. The CDR3 DNA reads TGTGCCAGCAGCGTAGGGCTAGCGGGAGTGGGCGAGACCCAGTACTTC. It yields the protein CASSVGLAGVGETQYF. The V gene is TRBV9, the J gene TRBJ2-5; 10 bases map to TRBD2. This CDR3 comprises 16 residues. With V trimmed by 0 bases and J by 5 bases, 7 bases remained unmatched. Germline assignment: CDR1 SGDLS and CDR2 YYNGEE.

J is TRBJ1-2 and V is TRBV18, with D maybe TRBD1 (5 bases). The V end was cut by 4 bases, the J end by 4 bases, with 10 bases between. The CDR3 length is 13 residues. The V gene's germline CDR1 is KGHSH and CDR2 LQKENI. The CDR3 region has the DNA TGTGCCAGCTCACACCGGGACGCCTATGGCTACACCTTC. Translated, it gives CASSHRDAYGYTF.

The chain joins TRBV5-1 to TRBJ2-7; D perhaps matches TRBD1 (6 bases). V lost 2 bases and J 6 bases, leaving 9 bases between the germline ends. The CDR3 loop spans 12 amino acids. Germline CDR1 SGHRS, CDR2 YFSETQ. The CDR3 is CASSFRDTEQYF. The CDR3 coding sequence is TGCGCCAGCAGCTTCCGGGACACCGAGCAGTACTTC.

This clone is a singleton in its sample. The V call is TRBV27, the J call TRBJ2-3; TRBD2 might be the D (7 bases). Trimming cost V 5 bases and J 2 bases, with 23 bases left between them. Germline CDR1 is MNHEY and CDR2 is SMNVEV (reference sequence). The CDR3 spans 18 residues. The CDR3 DNA reads TGTGCCAGCAGTCGACGAGCGGGACAAGTGGGGCTCACAGATACGCAGTATTTT. This sequence encodes CASSRRAGQVGLTDTQYF.